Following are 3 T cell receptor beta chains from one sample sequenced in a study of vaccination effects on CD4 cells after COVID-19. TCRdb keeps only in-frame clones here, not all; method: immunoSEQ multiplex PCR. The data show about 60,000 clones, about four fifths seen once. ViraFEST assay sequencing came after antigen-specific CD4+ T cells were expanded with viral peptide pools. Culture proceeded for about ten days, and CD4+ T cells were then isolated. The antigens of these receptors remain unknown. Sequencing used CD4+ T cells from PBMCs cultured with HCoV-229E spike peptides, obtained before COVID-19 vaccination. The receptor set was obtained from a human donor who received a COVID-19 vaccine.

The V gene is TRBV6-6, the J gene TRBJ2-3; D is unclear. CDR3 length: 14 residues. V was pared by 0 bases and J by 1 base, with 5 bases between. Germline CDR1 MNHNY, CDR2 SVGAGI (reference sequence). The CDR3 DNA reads TGTGCCAGCAGTTACTCTACCGGCACAGATACGCAGTATTTT. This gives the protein CASSYSTGTDTQYF.

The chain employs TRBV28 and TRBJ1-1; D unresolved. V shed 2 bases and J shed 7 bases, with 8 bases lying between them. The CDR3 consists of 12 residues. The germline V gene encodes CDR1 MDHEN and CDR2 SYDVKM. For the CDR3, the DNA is TGTGCCAGCAGTTTACCGGTTTTTGAAGCTTTCTTT. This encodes CASSLPVFEAFF.

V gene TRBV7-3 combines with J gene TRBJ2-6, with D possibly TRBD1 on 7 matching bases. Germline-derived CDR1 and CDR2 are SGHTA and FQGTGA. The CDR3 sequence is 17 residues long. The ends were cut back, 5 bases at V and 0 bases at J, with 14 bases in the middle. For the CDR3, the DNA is TGTGCCAGCAGCCCAGGGGGAGGAGTCTCTGGGGCCAACGTCCTGACTTTC. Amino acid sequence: CASSPGGGVSGANVLTF.